Here is one T cell receptor (beta chain) with its context. Its antigen is not yet known. Base qualities are not provided; no much larger clone lies one nucleotide away. These data are taken from a study of blood T cell repertoires in COVID-19 (dated by TCRdb to between 2020 and 2021). Context from the whole study: The collaborator samples originated in the United States, Italy and Spain and spanned the acute and convalescent phases of COVID-19. Subjects who had been exposed to COVID-19, were actively infected with it, or had recovered from it provided the deeply sampled blood TCRbeta repertoires that made up the dataset. The repertoires were released in a freely available public database meant as a resource for research on the immune response to SARS-CoV-2. Where available, HLA class I and class II types were obtained from metadata supplied by the sample provider rather than from assay-based typing. Samples were obtained from the ongoing ImmuneRACE study (first 160 participants) and from about 1,300 subjects provided by 6 global collaborators. The prospective study material was composed of cDNA or gDNA derived from T cells, B-cell-depleted T cells, or PBMCs. Nearly every sample came with metadata listing a de-identified subject ID, COVID-19 status, age in years and sex. Paper-wide results and their limitations: Clinical and demographic metadata were provided uncurated, with the amount varying by source and participant.

The immunoSEQ Assay, a bias-controlled multiplex PCR, was used to amplify TCRbeta CDR3 regions from genomic DNA. In the paper's pipeline: Within the assay, amplification of reference gene primers was used to estimate how many nucleated cells each sample contained. To quantify the absolute abundance of each unique TCRbeta CDR3 rearrangement, sequence reads were collapsed and filtered. Productive Simpson clonality was computed per sample as the square root of Simpson's diversity index over productive rearrangements. TCRdb limited this immuneACCESS table to in-frame rearrangements with V and J called. A share of clones is missing; checked studies link under half to unresolved V genes, and the rest is unexplained. Clone size and V and J calls were adopted from that table, with D and trimming inferred from the DNA. Here the sample has 250,000 or so clones; around 93% occur a single time. Around 2.8% of the sample rests with the top ten.

In the prospective study, participants were roughly 18 to 100 years old, resided in fewer than 25 geographic areas of the United States, and were enrolled through a virtual design. In the prospective study, participants were assigned to cohorts based on the clinical history participants reported in a screening survey and a study questionnaire. Exposed participants had been in contact, within 2 weeks of entering the study, with a person who had a PCR-confirmed or clinician-diagnosed case of COVID-19. In the prospective study, mobile phlebotomists collected whole blood, serum and a nasopharyngeal or oropharyngeal swab from each participant. Additional blood draws and questionnaires over an approximately 2-month period could optionally be provided by prospective study participants. Prospective study blood samples were shipped either frozen or at room temperature before DNA extraction. According to the germline V gene, CDR1 reads MDHEN and CDR2 reads SYDVKM. V loses 5 bases, J loses 11 bases, and the germline ends lie 16 bases apart. The CDR3 contains 14 residues, cysteine and phenylalanine counted. Only the CDR3 part of the read is kept: 42 bases, read in frame from the first base.

Sequencing used PBMCs or T cells enriched from blood (not recorded which). The receptor was derived from a man between 40 and 49 years old who had been exposed to COVID-19. The rearranged chain carries TRBV28 and TRBJ1-6, and TRBD1 may be the D gene, going by 5 matching bases. The CDR3 region reads CASSPDTGRTPLHF. The bases read TGTGCCAGCAGTCCGGACACCGGGAGGACACCCCTCCACTTT.